These 24 T cell receptor beta chains were sequenced from one sample in a study of CD8 T cells in ankylosing spondylitis. Study findings and constraints: About 8 highly homologous variants made up a TCR beta motif, and this motif appeared characteristic of ankylosing spondylitis blood.

MiXCR, run by TCRdb on the 5' RACE reads, gives a single entry per CDR3 protein. The sample consists of 400,000 or so distinct CDR3 sequences, roughly 26% of them appearing once. These TCRs' antigens remain unknown. The sequenced sample was blood, either unsorted or a sorted T cell fraction (not recorded which). Receptors originate from a male donor with ankylosing spondylitis.

This clonotype showed up just once. The conserved closing phenylalanine or tryptophan is absent in this CDR3, likely reflecting a read error. V and J are TRBV27 and TRBJ1-1, with TRBD1 matching 7 bases. Germline CDR1 MNHEY, CDR2 SMNVEV (reference sequence). This CDR3 has 13 residues. The V and J ends lost 7 bases and 4 bases, in that order; junction bases with no gene match: 6. The DNA for the CDR3 is TGTGCCAGCAATAGACAGGGTAGCACTGAAGCTTTCCTT. Protein: CASNRQGSTEAFL.

The V and J genes are TRBV12-3 or TRBV12-4 and TRBJ1-4, with 10 nucleotides matching TRBD1. The V segment lost 6 bases and the J segment 8 bases; nucleotides outside the gene matches: 0. The CDR3 has 12 amino acids. CDR3 bases: TGTGCCAGCAGGGACAGGGGGGAAAAACTGTTTTTT. This translates into CASRDRGEKLFF.

This clonotype was recorded once. The chain carries TRBV6-1 and TRBJ1-2; the D gene is possibly TRBD1 (5 bases). Germline assignment: CDR1 MNHNS and CDR2 SASEGT. The ends were cut back, 6 bases at V and 2 bases at J, with 16 bases in the middle. This CDR3 has 15 amino acids. The CDR3 loop reads CASSRLFGGNYGYTF. The CDR3 DNA reads as TGTGCCAGCAGCCGCCTCTTCGGGGGAAACTATGGCTACACCTTC.

This sequence joins TRBV20-1 and TRBJ2-1; D unclear. Germline CDR1 reads DFQATT; CDR2 reads SNEGSKA (reference sequence). V lost 0 bases, J lost 3 bases, and 3 bases lay in between. CDR3 length: 12 amino acids. The CDR3 here is CSAREGYNEQFF. The CDR3 nucleotides are TGCAGTGCTAGAGAGGGCTACAATGAGCAGTTCTTC.

The sample holds a few counts of this clonotype. At one end the junction does not follow the germline gene, possibly because of a read error. The rearrangement uses TRBV7-9 and TRBJ2-7; D is possibly TRBD2 (6 bases). Germline V lookup: CDR1 SEHNR, CDR2 FQNEAQ (reference sequence). The CDR3 covers 12 residues. The CDR3: CASSLGLTEPAF. The CDR3 bases are TGTGCCAGCAGCCTGGGACTCACAGAGCCTGCATTC.

The chain carries TRBV7-2 and TRBJ1-2, with TRBD1 matching over 8 bases. The CDR3 totals 13 residues. In germline, CDR1 is SGHTA, CDR2 FQGNSA. Trimming took 3 bases from V and 8 from J; bases not matched to a gene: 5. CDR3 DNA sequence: TGTGCCAGCAGCTTCGGACAGGGTGGCGGCTACACCTTC. This codes for CASSFGQGGGYTF. Drawing the rest from reference TRBV7-2 and TRBJ1-2, the complete variable domain is GAGVSQSPSNKVTEKGKDVELRCDPISGHTALYWYRQSLGQGLEFLIYFQGNSAPDKSGLPSDRFSAERTGGSVSTLTIQRTQQEDSAVYLCASSFGQGGGYTFGSGTRLTVV.

The sample holds a few counts of this clonotype. J is TRBJ2-1 and V is TRBV20-1; 10 bases are a match to TRBD2. The V gene end was trimmed by 6 bases and the J gene end by 0 bases; junction bases not matched to a gene: 5. Germline CDR1 is DFQATT and CDR2 is SNEGSKA (reference sequence). This CDR3 contains 15 residues. The CDR3 loop reads CSAILAGSSYNEQFF. In nucleotides, the CDR3 is TGCAGTGCAATACTAGCGGGGAGCTCCTACAATGAGCAGTTCTTC.

The chain links TRBV11-2 to TRBJ2-6, with a possible D match to TRBD1 (7 bases). The CDR3 is made up of 19 amino acids. The germline V gene has CDR1 SGHAT and CDR2 FQNNGV. Trimming pared 2 bases from V and 0 bases from J, leaving 17 bases between. This chain's CDR3 is CASSLLSHRGGSGANVLTF. Here the CDR3 DNA reads TGTGCCAGCAGCTTATTAAGTCACAGGGGAGGCTCTGGGGCCAACGTCCTGACTTTC.

This clonotype was counted a few times. The chain couples TRBV11-2 to TRBJ2-1; maybe TRBD1 (6 bases). The V gene's germline CDR1 is SGHAT and CDR2 FQNNGV. V lost 5 bases and J lost 6, with 14 bases in between. The CDR3 has 14 residues. The CDR3 DNA reads as TGTGCCAGCAGCATACCACAGGGTAGCAATGAGCAGTTCTTC. Translating it yields CASSIPQGSNEQFF. The full variable domain, with the rest looked up from reference TRBV11-2 and TRBJ2-1, is EAGVAQSPRYKIIEKRQSVAFWCNPISGHATLYWYQQILGQGPKLLIQFQNNGVVDDSQLPKDRFSAERLKGVDSTLKIQPAKLEDSAVYLCASSIPQGSNEQFFGPGTRLTVL.

The rearrangement joins TRBV7-7 to TRBJ2-3, with D maybe TRBD1 (5 bases). Germline CDR1 and CDR2: SSHAT and FNYEAQ (reference sequence). Between the trimmed V and J ends, which lost 0 bases and 4 bases, there was a span of 11 bases. The CDR3 loop spans 15 amino acids. DNA of the CDR3: TGTGCCAGCAGCTTAGCGGCAGGGAACGCAGATACGCAGTATTTT. Its translation is CASSLAAGNADTQYF.

The chain couples TRBV20-1 to TRBJ1-1; 8 positions agree with TRBD1. V shed 5 bases and J 5 bases; nucleotides not matched to a gene: 10. The CDR3 contains 14 residues. CDR1 and CDR2 (germline): DFQATT, SNEGSKA (reference sequence). The DNA for the CDR3 is TGCAGTGCTCAGACAGGGGTGCTTCGGACTGAAGCTTTCTTT. Translating it yields CSAQTGVLRTEAFF.

This clonotype has only a few counts. The DNA of the CDR3 is TGTGCCAGCAGTGGCTTAGGCGACAGGGCTTGGGAGCAGTACGTC. Translated: CASSGLGDRAWEQYV. The chain links TRBV27 to TRBJ2-7, with 7 bases matching TRBD1. Germline V lookup: CDR1 MNHEY, CDR2 SMNVEV (reference sequence). The junction had 14 bases not matched to a gene; V was cut back by 5 bases and J by 7 bases. This CDR3 has 15 amino acids.

This clonotype was seen a handful of times. The CDR3 here is CATSRDRGFSYEQYF. The CDR3 region has the DNA TGTGCCACCAGCAGAGATAGGGGATTCTCCTACGAGCAGTACTTC. J is TRBJ2-7 and V is TRBV15; D possibly corresponds to TRBD1 (5 bases). This CDR3 is built from 15 residues. V lost 0 bases and J lost 0, with 9 bases in between. Germline values: CDR1 LNHNV, CDR2 YYDKDF (reference sequence). The full variable domain, in which reference TRBV15 and TRBJ2-7 provide the parts outside the CDR3, is DAMVIQNPRYQVTQFGKPVTLSCSQTLNHNVMYWYQQKSSQAPKLLFHYYDKDFNNEADTPDNFQSRRPNTSFCFLDIRSPGLGDTAMYLCATSRDRGFSYEQYFGPGTRLTVT.

The chain is built from TRBV27 and TRBJ2-7; possible D gene TRBD2, 5 bases. Germline-derived CDR1 and CDR2 are MNHEY and SMNVEV (reference sequence). Deletions cut 2 bases from V and 0 bases from J, with 11 bases between. This CDR3 region has 15 residues. The CDR3 DNA sequence: TGTGCCAGCAGTTTACGAGGGCCCCACTCCTACGAGCAGTACTTC. Its translation is CASSLRGPHSYEQYF.

The sample holds a few counts of this clonotype. The chain combines TRBV25-1 with TRBJ2-2, with D maybe TRBD1 (7 bases). V was clipped by 1 base and J by 9 bases, with 18 bases between them. This CDR3 spans 16 amino acids. The germline V gene encodes CDR1 MGHDK and CDR2 SYGVNS. The CDR3 bases are TGTGCCAGCAGTGAATCGGAGGGGGCGCCCTTCCGGGAGCTGTTTTTT. It specifies CASSESEGAPFRELFF.

This clonotype appeared a few times. The chain links TRBV10-2 to TRBJ1-6; tentatively, D is TRBD1 (5 bases). V gave up 0 bases and J gave up 1 base, with 7 bases separating them. Germline lookup yields CDR1 WSHSY and CDR2 SAAADI. The CDR3 spans 16 residues. The CDR3 here is CASSESKGSYNSPLHF. The DNA for the CDR3 is TGCGCCAGCAGTGAGTCCAAGGGGTCCTATAATTCACCCCTCCACTTT.

The chain is built from TRBV5-1 and TRBJ2-1; 9 nucleotides agree with TRBD1. The V gene's germline CDR1 is SGHRS and CDR2 YFSETQ. V lost 4 bases and J lost 10; bases outside the gene matches: 12. The CDR3 extends over 15 amino acids. CDR3 in DNA: TGCGCCAGCAGCATTCGGACAGGGGCGCAGGCGGAGCAGTTCTTC. This sequence encodes CASSIRTGAQAEQFF.

The gene calls are TRBV7-9 and TRBJ1-4, with 8 bases matching TRBD1. Trimming removed 0 bases from V and 7 bases from J; junction bases left unmatched: 7. Germline CDR1 SEHNR, CDR2 FQNEAQ (reference sequence). The CDR3 runs 16 residues. This CDR3 is CASSLAPGQEGEKLFF. The CDR3, as DNA: TGTGCCAGCAGCTTAGCCCCGGGACAGGAAGGTGAAAAACTGTTTTTT.

The rearrangement joins TRBV28 to TRBJ1-4; the D is unclear. CDR3 size: 13 residues. V was shortened by 2 bases and J by 8 bases, with 9 bases between the two germline ends. Germline values: CDR1 MDHEN, CDR2 SYDVKM. CDR3 in amino acids: CASSLRVSEKLFF. Written as DNA, the CDR3 is TGTGCCAGCAGTTTACGCGTTTCGGAAAAACTGTTTTTT.

The chain joins TRBV5-5 to TRBJ2-7, with TRBD1 matching over 7 bases. Per germline, CDR1 SGHKS and CDR2 YYEKEE (reference sequence). The J segment lost 4 bases and the V segment lost 0 bases, leaving 7 bases of the junction unmatched. CDR3 size: 15 residues. The CDR3 bases are TGTGCCAGCAGCTTGGATGGGACAGCCCAGTACGAGCAGTACTTC. This gives the protein CASSLDGTAQYEQYF.

At least ten counts were recorded for this clonotype. The chain is built from TRBV12-3 or TRBV12-4 and TRBJ1-1; tentative D call: TRBD1 (5 bases). V shed 5 bases and J shed 3 bases, with 13 bases lying between them. The length of the CDR3 is 14 residues. CDR3 bases: TGTGCCAGCAGTAAGCAGGTGGGGCACACTGAAGCTTTCTTT. Translated: CASSKQVGHTEAFF.

The chain joins TRBV3-1 to TRBJ1-2; D may be TRBD1 (6 bases). The CDR3 contains 16 residues. CDR1 is LGHDT, CDR2 YNNKEL, per germline (reference sequence). V was shortened by 6 bases and J by 6 bases, with 23 bases between the two germline ends. CDR3 nucleotide sequence: TGTGCCAGCAGACCACGGCTGGGGGGCGAGTTCGATGGCTACACCTTC. The encoded protein is CASRPRLGGEFDGYTF.

This clonotype was seen repeatedly, ten times or more. V gene TRBV29-1 combines with J gene TRBJ2-7, with a weak D call TRBD1 (5 bases). CDR1 is SQVTM, CDR2 ANQGSEA, per germline. The CDR3 runs 12 residues. Trimming stripped 4 bases from V and 2 bases from J, with 9 bases between. The CDR3 sequence: CSVARVAYEQYF. The CDR3 nucleotides are TGCAGCGTTGCCAGGGTGGCCTACGAGCAGTACTTC.

The genes are TRBV2 and TRBJ1-2; 8 nucleotides match TRBD1. The CDR3 consists of 15 residues. Losses at the gene ends were 1 base for V and 2 bases for J; bases not matched to a gene: 3. The germline V gene encodes CDR1 SNHLY and CDR2 FYNNEI. The chain's CDR3 is CASSEVSGGNYGYTF. The CDR3 coding sequence is TGTGCCAGCAGTGAAGTGTCAGGGGGCAACTATGGCTACACCTTC.